This T cell receptor beta chain was sequenced for a study of beta chain features in type 1 diabetes. Study results and caveats: PCR may have favored shorter templates equally in patients and controls.

V was clipped by 5 bases and J by 4 bases; unmatched bases: 6. The CDR3 is 14 residues long. Germline CDR1 is SGHAT and CDR2 is FQNNGV. This clone was counted a few times. Its antigen remains unidentified. All of the isolated RNA was reverse transcribed, so expressed TCRB transcripts were sequenced. Mean read depth for naive, central memory and regulatory T cell samples was several million reads. The table came from immunoSEQ multiplex PCR; TCRdb's copy has only in-frame clones and leaves some out. The top ten clones hold 4% of a sample with around 250,000 clones, 27% of them seen once. Around 100 mL of blood, on average, came from one heparinised draw per donor.

The chain couples TRBV11-2 to TRBJ1-1; 8 bases align to TRBD1. The sample taken for sequencing was central memory CD4+ T cells from blood. This receptor was obtained from a man under 40 in good health. CDR3 sequence (DNA): TGTGCCAGCAGCCCGAGAGGGACAGGCACTGAAGCTTTCTTT. It yields the protein CASSPRGTGTEAFF. Filled out from reference TRBV11-2 and TRBJ1-1, the complete variable domain reads EAGVAQSPRYKIIEKRQSVAFWCNPISGHATLYWYQQILGQGPKLLIQFQNNGVVDDSQLPKDRFSAERLKGVDSTLKIQPAKLEDSAVYLCASSPRGTGTEAFFGQGTRLTVV.